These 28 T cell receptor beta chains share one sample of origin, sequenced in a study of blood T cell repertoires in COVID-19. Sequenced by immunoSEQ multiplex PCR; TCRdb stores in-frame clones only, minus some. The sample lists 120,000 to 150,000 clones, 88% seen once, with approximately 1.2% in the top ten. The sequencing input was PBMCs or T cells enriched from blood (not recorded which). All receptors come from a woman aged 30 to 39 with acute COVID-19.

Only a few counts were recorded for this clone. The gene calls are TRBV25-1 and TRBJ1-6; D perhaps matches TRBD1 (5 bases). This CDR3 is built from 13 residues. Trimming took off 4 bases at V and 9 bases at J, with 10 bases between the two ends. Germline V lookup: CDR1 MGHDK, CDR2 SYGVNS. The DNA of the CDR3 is TGTGCCAGCAGTGTCAGCGGGGGTTCACCCCTCCACTTT. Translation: CASSVSGGSPLHF. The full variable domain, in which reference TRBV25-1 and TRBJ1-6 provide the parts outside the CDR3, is EADIYQTPRYLVIGTGKKITLECSQTMGHDKMYWYQQDPGMELHLIHYSYGVNSTEKGDLSSESTVSRIRTEHFPLTLESARPSHTSQYLCASSVSGGSPLHFGNGTRLTVT.

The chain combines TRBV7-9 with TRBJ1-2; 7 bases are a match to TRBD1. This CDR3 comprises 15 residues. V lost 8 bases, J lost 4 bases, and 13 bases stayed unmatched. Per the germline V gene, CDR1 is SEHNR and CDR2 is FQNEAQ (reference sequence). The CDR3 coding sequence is TGTGCCAGCGCACCGAACAGGGGAGATGGCTATGGCTACACCTTC. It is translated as CASAPNRGDGYGYTF.

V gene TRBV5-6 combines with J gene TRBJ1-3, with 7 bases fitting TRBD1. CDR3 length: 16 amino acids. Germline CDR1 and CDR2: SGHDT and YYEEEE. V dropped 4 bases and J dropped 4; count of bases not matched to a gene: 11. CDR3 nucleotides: TGTGCCAGCAGCCGGGAGACAGGGCATTTGGGAAACACCATATATTTT. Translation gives CASSRETGHLGNTIYF.

The CDR3 here is CAISERGFYGYTF. The CDR3 nucleotides read TGTGCCATCAGTGAAAGAGGGTTCTATGGCTACACCTTC. This chain joins TRBV10-3 and TRBJ1-2; no definite D call. The V gene's germline CDR1 is ENHRY and CDR2 SYGVKD. The CDR3 loop spans 13 amino acids. V dropped 3 bases and J dropped 4 bases, with 9 bases sitting between them.

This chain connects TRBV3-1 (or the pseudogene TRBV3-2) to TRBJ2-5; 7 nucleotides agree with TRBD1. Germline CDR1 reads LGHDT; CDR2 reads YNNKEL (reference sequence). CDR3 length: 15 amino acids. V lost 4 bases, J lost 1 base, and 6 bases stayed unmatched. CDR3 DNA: TGTGCCAGCAGCCCCACACCAGGGGGCCAAGAGACCCAGTACTTC. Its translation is CASSPTPGGQETQYF.

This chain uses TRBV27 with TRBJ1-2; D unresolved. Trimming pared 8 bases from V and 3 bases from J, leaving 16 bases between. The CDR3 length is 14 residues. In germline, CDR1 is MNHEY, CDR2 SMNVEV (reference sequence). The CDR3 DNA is TGTGCCAGCGGGAAAGCCGGGATTTACTATGGCTACACCTTC. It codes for CASGKAGIYYGYTF.

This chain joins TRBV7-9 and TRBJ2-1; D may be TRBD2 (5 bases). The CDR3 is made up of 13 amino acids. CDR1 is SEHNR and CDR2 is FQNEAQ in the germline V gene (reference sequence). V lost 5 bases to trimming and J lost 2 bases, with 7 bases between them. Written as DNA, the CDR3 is TGTGCCAGCAGCCGAGGGCCCTACAATGAGCAGTTCTTC. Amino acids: CASSRGPYNEQFF.

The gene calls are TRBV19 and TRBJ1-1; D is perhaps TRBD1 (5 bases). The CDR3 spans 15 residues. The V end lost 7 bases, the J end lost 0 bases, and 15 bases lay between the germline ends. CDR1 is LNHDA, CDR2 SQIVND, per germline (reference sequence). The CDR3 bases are TGTGCCAGTACTGAAACATGGACACTGAACACTGAAGCTTTCTTT. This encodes CASTETWTLNTEAFF.

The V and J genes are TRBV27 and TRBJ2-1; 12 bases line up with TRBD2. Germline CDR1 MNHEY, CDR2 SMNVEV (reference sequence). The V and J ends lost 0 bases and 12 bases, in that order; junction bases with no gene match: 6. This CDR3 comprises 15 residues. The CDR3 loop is CASSLSRLAGVTQFF. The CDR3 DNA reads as TGTGCCAGCAGTTTATCCCGACTAGCGGGAGTCACGCAGTTCTTC.

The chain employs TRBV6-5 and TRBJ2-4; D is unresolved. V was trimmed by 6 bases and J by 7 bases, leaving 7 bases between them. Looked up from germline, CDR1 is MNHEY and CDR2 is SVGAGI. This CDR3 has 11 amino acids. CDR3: CASSSSNIQYF. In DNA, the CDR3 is TGTGCCAGCAGCTCCAGTAACATTCAGTACTTC.

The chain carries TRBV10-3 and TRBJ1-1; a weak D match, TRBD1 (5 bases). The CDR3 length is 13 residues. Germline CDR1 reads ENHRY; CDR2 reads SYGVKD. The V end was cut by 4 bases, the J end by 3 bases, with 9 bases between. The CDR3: CAISVSRDTEAFF. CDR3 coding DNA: TGTGCCATCAGTGTAAGCAGGGACACTGAAGCTTTCTTT.

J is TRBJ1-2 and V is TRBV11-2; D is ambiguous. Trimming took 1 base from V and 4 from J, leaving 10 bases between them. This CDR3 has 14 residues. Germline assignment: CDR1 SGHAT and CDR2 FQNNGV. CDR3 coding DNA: TGTGCCAGCAGCTTAGTAGACTACGGCTATGGCTACACCTTC. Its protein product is CASSLVDYGYGYTF.

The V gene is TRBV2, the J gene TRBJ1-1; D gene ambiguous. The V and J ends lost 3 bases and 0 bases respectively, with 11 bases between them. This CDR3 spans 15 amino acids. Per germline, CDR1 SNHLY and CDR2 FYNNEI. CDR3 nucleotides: TGTGCCAGCAGTGAGGCATCAGGCTTGAACACTGAAGCTTTCTTT. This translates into CASSEASGLNTEAFF.

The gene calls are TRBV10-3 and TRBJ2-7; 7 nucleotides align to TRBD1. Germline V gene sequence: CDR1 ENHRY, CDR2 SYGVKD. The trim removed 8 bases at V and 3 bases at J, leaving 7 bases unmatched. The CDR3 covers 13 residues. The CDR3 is CAIRGTDLYEQYF. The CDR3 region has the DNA TGTGCCATCCGTGGGACAGATCTCTACGAGCAGTACTTC.

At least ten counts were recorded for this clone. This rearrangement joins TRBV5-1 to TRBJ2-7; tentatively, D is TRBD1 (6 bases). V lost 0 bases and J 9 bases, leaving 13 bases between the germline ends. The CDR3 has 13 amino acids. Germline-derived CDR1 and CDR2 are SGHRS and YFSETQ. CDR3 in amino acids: CASSLEDSVLQYF. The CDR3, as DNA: TGCGCCAGCAGCTTGGAGGACAGTGTTTTGCAGTACTTC.

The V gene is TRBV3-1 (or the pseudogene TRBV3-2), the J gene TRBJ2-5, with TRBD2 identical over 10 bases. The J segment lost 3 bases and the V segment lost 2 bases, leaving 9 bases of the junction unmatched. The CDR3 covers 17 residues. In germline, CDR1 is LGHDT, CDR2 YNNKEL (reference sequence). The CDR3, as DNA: TGTGCCAGCAGCCAAATAGTCACTAGCGGGACCAAAGAGACCCAGTACTTC. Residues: CASSQIVTSGTKETQYF.

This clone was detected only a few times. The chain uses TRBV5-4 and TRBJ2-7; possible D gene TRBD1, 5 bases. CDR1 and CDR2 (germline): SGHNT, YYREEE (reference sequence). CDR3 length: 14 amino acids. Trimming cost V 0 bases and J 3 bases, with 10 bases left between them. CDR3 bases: TGTGCCAGCAGCTTGGGACAGTCAGACTACGAGCAGTACTTC. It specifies CASSLGQSDYEQYF.

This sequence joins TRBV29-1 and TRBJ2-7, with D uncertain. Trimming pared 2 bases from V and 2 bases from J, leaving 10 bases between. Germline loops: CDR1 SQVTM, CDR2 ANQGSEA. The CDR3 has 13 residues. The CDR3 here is CSVESAETYEQYF. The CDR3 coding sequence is TGCAGCGTTGAATCTGCGGAGACCTACGAGCAGTACTTC.

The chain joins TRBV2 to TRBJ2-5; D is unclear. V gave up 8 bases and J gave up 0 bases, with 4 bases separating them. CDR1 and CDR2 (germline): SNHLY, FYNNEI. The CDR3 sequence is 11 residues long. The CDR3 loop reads CASQYQETQYF. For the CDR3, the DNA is TGTGCCAGCCAATACCAAGAGACCCAGTACTTC.

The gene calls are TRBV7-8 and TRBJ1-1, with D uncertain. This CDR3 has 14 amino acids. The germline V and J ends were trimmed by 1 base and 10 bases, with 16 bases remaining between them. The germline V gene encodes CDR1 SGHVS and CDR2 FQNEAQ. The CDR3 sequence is CASSLVRAETRAFF. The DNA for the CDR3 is TGTGCCAGCAGCTTAGTGCGTGCCGAAACCCGAGCTTTCTTT.

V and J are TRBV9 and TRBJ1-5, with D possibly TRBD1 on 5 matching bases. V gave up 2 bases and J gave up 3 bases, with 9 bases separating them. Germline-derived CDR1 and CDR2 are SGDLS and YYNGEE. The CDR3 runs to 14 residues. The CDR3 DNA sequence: TGTGCCAGCAGCGTTGGGGGGTCCAATCAGCCCCAGCATTTT. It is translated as CASSVGGSNQPQHF.

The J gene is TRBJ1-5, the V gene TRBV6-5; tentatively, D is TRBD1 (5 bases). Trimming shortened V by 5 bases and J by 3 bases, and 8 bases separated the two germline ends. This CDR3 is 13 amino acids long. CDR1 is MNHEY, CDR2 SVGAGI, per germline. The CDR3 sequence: CASSQQANQPQHF. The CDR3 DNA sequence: TGTGCCAGCAGTCAACAGGCCAATCAGCCCCAGCATTTT.

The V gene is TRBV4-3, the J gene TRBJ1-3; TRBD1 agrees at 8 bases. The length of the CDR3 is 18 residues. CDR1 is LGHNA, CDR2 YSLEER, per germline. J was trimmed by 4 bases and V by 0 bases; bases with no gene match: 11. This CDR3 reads CASSQDAADRVYGNTIYF. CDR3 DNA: TGCGCCAGCAGCCAAGATGCTGCGGACAGGGTATACGGAAACACCATATATTTT.

The CDR3 DNA sequence: TGTGCCATCAGGATACAGGGTCCGGCCTATGGCTACACCTTC. Encoded protein: CAIRIQGPAYGYTF. The genes are TRBV10-3 and TRBJ1-2; weak D call: TRBD1 (6 bases). V lost 6 bases and J lost 4, with 15 bases in between. Germline V gene data show CDR1 as ENHRY and CDR2 as SYGVKD. This CDR3 has 14 residues.

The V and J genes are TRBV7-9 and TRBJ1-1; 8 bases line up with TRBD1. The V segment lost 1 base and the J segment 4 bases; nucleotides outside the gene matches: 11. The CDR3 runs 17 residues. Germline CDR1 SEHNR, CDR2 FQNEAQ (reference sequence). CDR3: CASSLGGRTGYGTEAFF. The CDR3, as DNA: TGTGCCAGCAGCTTAGGGGGCCGGACAGGGTATGGCACTGAAGCTTTCTTT.

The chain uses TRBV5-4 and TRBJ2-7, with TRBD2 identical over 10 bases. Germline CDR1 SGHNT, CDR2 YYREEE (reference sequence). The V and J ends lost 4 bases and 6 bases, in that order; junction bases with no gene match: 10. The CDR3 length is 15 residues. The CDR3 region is CASSASGRAPAEQYF. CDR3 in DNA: TGTGCCAGCAGCGCGAGCGGGAGGGCCCCGGCCGAGCAGTACTTC. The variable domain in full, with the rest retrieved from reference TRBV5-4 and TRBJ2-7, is ETGVTQSPTHLIKTRGQQVTLRCSSQSGHNTVSWYQQALGQGPQFIFQYYREEENGRGNFPPRFSGLQFPNYSSELNVNALELDDSALYLCASSASGRAPAEQYFGPGTRLTVT.

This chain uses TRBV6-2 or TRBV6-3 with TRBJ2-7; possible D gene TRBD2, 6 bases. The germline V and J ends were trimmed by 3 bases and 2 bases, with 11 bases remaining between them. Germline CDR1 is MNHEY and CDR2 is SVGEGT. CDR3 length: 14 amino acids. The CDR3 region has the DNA TGTGCCAGCAGTTATGGGGAGGAAACCTACGAGCAGTACTTC. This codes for CASSYGEETYEQYF.

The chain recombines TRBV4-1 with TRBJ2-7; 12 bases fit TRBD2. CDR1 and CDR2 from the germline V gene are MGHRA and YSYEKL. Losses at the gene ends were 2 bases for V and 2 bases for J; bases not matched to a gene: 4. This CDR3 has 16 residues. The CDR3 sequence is CASSQQLAGGTYEQYF. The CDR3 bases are TGCGCCAGCAGCCAACAACTAGCGGGAGGCACCTACGAGCAGTACTTC.